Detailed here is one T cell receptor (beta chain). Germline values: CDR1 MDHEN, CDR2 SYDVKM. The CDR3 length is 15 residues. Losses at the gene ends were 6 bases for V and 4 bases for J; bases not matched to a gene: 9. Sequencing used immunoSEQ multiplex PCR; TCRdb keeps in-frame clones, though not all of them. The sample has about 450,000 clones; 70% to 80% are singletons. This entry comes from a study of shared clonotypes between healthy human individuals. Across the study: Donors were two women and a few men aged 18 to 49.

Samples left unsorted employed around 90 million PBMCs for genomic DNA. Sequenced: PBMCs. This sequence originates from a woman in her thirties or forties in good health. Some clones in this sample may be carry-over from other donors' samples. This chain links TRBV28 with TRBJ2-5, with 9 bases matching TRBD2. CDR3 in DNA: TGTGCCAGCAGGTCCATTAGCGGGAGCCCAGAGACCCAGTACTTC. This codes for CASRSISGSPETQYF.